These T cell receptor beta chains were read from a single sample in a study of shared clonotypes between healthy human individuals. Some clones are missing from TCRdb's copy, which holds only in-frame ones; the method was immunoSEQ multiplex PCR. The top ten clones hold around a third of a sample with 600,000 to 750,000 clones, less than 95% of them seen once. The sequenced sample was memory CD8+ T cells from PBMCs. Receptors were obtained from a man aged 18-30 years in good health. Some clones in this sample may be carry-over from other donors' samples. The CDR3 runs from the conserved cysteine through the conserved F or W. The D gene is left open where the match is weak. Size is omitted from some rows. Given values are once, few, many or a class for expanded clones.

.	TRBV9	TRBJ2-2	TRBD2	CASSVAASGSTGELFF	TGTGCCAGCAGCGTTGCGGCTAGCGGGAGTACCGGGGAGCTGTTTTTT
once	TRBV9	TRBJ2-7	TRBD1	CASSVAGQANYEQYF	TGTGCCAGCAGCGTAGCTGGACAGGCGAACTACGAGCAGTACTTC
.	TRBV28	TRBJ2-1	TRBD1	CASSLGPDRGLYNEQFF	TGTGCCAGCAGTTTAGGGCCCGACAGGGGGCTATACAATGAGCAGTTCTTC
.	TRBV7-9	TRBJ2-7	.	CASSSSLGRSSYEQYF	TGTGCCAGCAGCTCCTCTTTGGGCCGATCTTCCTACGAGCAGTACTTC
.	TRBV29-1	TRBJ2-4	.	CSVEVVGIAKNIQYF	TGCAGCGTTGAAGTCGTGGGTATAGCCAAAAACATTCAGTACTTC
.	TRBV5-1	TRBJ2-6	.	CASSLQDSGANVLTF	TGCGCCAGCAGCCTACAGGACTCTGGGGCCAACGTCCTGACTTTC
.	TRBV30	TRBJ2-1	TRBD2	CAWRTSGRDEQFF	TGTGCCTGGAGGACTAGCGGGAGGGATGAGCAGTTCTTC
.	TRBV12-5	TRBJ2-5	.	CASGDSQETQYF	TGTGCTAGTGGGGATAGTCAAGAGACCCAGTACTTC
once	TRBV10-1	TRBJ1-2	TRBD1	CARDLRGDRANYGYTF	TGCGCCAGGGACCTCCGGGGGGACAGAGCTAACTATGGCTACACCTTC
.	TRBV7-9	TRBJ2-1	.	CASSLLGGAYNEQFF	TGTGCCAGCAGCTTGTTGGGCGGTGCCTACAATGAGCAGTTCTTC
.	TRBV6-5	TRBJ1-5	TRBD1	CASRDRDYSNQPQHF	TGTGCCAGCAGGGACAGGGATTATAGCAATCAGCCCCAGCATTTT
.	TRBV6-1	TRBJ1-3	.	CASSEGPFSGNTIYF	TGTGCCAGCAGTGAAGGCCCGTTCTCTGGAAACACCATATATTTT
once	TRBV29-1	TRBJ1-2	TRBD1	CSAGGAPEYYGYTF	TGCAGCGCAGGGGGCGCGCCCGAATACTATGGCTACACCTTC
many	TRBV7-2	TRBJ2-3	.	CASSPVGTTPTDTQYF	TGTGCCAGCAGCCCCGTCGGGACAACTCCCACAGATACGCAGTATTTT
.	TRBV5-8	TRBJ2-7	.	CASSPSGTLAYEQYF	TGTGCCAGCAGCCCATCCGGGACTCTCGCCTACGAGCAGTACTTC
.	TRBV9	TRBJ2-6	TRBD1	CASSDGQGDGANVLTF	TGTGCCAGCAGCGATGGACAGGGGGATGGGGCCAACGTCCTGACTTTC
.	TRBV7-9	TRBJ1-1	.	CASSSEGSTEAFF	TGTGCCAGCAGCTCCGAGGGGAGCACTGAAGCTTTCTTT
.	TRBV27	TRBJ2-1	.	CASRGWAEHNEQFF	TGTGCCAGCAGGGGCTGGGCCGAACACAATGAGCAGTTCTTC
.	TRBV25-1	TRBJ2-7	.	CASEGRFAYEQYF	TGTGCCAGTGAGGGGCGGTTTGCCTACGAGCAGTACTTC
.	TRBV29-1	TRBJ2-7	.	CSVYDGAGPYEQYF	TGCAGCGTTTATGACGGGGCAGGTCCCTACGAGCAGTACTTC
.	TRBV6-5	TRBJ1-2	TRBD1	CASSPPTGNGYTF	TGTGCCAGCAGTCCCCCGACAGGGAATGGCTACACCTTC
.	TRBV5-1	TRBJ2-1	.	CASSLGPVADNEQFF	TGCGCCAGCAGCTTGGGTCCTGTCGCTGACAATGAGCAGTTCTTC
.	TRBV29-1	TRBJ1-2	.	CSVELAAYGYTF	TGCAGCGTTGAACTGGCAGCCTATGGCTACACCTTC
.	TRBV7-9	TRBJ1-5	.	CASSLVGNGDQPQHF	TGTGCCAGCAGCTTAGTCGGCAACGGGGATCAGCCCCAGCATTTT
few	TRBV4-1	TRBJ2-3	TRBD2	CASSPQSPSGATDTQYF	TGCGCCAGCAGCCCTCAATCCCCTAGCGGGGCCACAGATACGCAGTATTTT
.	TRBV9	TRBJ2-1	.	CASSVGMWDEQFF	TGTGCCAGCAGCGTAGGAATGTGGGATGAGCAGTTCTTC
.	TRBV10-3	TRBJ1-1	.	CAINQDRNTEAFF	TGTGCCATCAACCAAGACAGGAACACTGAAGCTTTCTTT
.	TRBV7-9	TRBJ1-4	TRBD1	CASSPPGGEKLFF	TGTGCCAGCAGCCCGCCAGGGGGAGAAAAACTGTTTTTT
.	TRBV2	TRBJ1-5	.	CASSERRVASNQPQHF	TGTGCCAGCAGTGAGAGGAGGGTAGCGAGCAATCAGCCCCAGCATTTT
.	TRBV19	TRBJ2-6	TRBD2	CASSILRLANSGANVLTF	TGTGCCAGTAGTATTCTTCGACTAGCCAACTCTGGGGCCAACGTCCTGACTTTC
.	TRBV27	TRBJ2-5	.	CASSLLYTLRPETQYF	TGTGCCAGCAGCCTACTGTACACCCTAAGACCGGAGACCCAGTACTTC
once	TRBV6-5	TRBJ2-7	.	CASRHPGPAHEQYF	TGTGCCAGCAGGCACCCGGGACCAGCCCACGAGCAGTACTTC
.	TRBV28	TRBJ2-1	.	CASSPNLVNEQFF	TGTGCCAGCAGTCCAAACCTAGTCAATGAGCAGTTCTTC
.	TRBV6-5	TRBJ2-7	.	CASSVYLDGTYEQYF	TGTGCCAGCAGTGTCTATCTCGACGGGACCTACGAGCAGTACTTC
.	TRBV18	TRBJ2-7	.	CASSPRDWEYEQYF	TGTGCCAGCTCACCGCGGGACTGGGAATACGAGCAGTACTTC
.	TRBV7-8	TRBJ2-3	TRBD2	CASSFLRGRGDTQYF	TGTGCCAGCAGCTTTCTTCGCGGGAGGGGTGATACGCAGTATTTT
.	TRBV4-2	TRBJ2-3	TRBD2	CASSEGQGLAGLLRYTDTQYF	TGTGCCAGCAGCGAAGGACAGGGACTAGCGGGACTATTACGTTACACAGATACGCAGTATTTT
.	TRBV5-1	TRBJ2-2	.	CASSAVAGELFF	TGCGCCAGCAGCGCCGTTGCCGGGGAGCTGTTTTTT
.	TRBV29-1	TRBJ2-7	TRBD2	CSVTLSGSASGLYF	TGCAGCGTCACACTTAGCGGGAGCGCCTCGGGTTTGTACTTC
once	TRBV27	TRBJ2-3	.	CASSLSYTDTQYF	TGTGCCAGCAGTTTATCATATACAGATACGCAGTATTTT
.	TRBV7-9	TRBJ2-7	.	CASSLASGDYEQYF	TGTGCCAGCAGCTTAGCATCAGGGGACTACGAGCAGTACTTC
.	TRBV27	TRBJ1-6	TRBD1	CASSLTGWSSYNSPLHF	TGTGCCAGCAGTTTGACAGGGTGGAGCTCCTATAATTCACCCCTCCACTTT
few	TRBV19	TRBJ1-1	TRBD1	CASSPRQGDYMNTEAFF	TGTGCCAGTAGTCCCAGACAGGGAGATTATATGAACACTGAAGCTTTCTTT
.	TRBV5-1	TRBJ2-5	.	CASSLETRPGETQYF	TGCGCCAGCAGCTTGGAGACACGCCCTGGGGAGACCCAGTACTTC
.	TRBV2	TRBJ2-1	.	CASSEEYNEQFF	TGTGCCAGCAGTGAGGAGTACAATGAGCAGTTCTTC
.	TRBV21-1	TRBJ1-4	.	CAYAGTGEKLFF	TGTGCCTATGCCGGGACAGGTGAAAAACTGTTTTTT
.	TRBV9	TRBJ2-5	TRBD2	CASTPSGSVETQYF	TGTGCCAGCACCCCTAGCGGGAGCGTGGAGACCCAGTACTTC
.	TRBV29-1	TRBJ2-1	TRBD2	CSVLASGFYNEQFF	TGCAGCGTTCTCGCTAGCGGCTTTTACAATGAGCAGTTCTTC
.	TRBV28	TRBJ1-5	.	CASSLGSINQPQHF	TGTGCCAGCAGTTTAGGCAGCATCAATCAGCCCCAGCATTTT
.	TRBV14	TRBJ1-2	.	CASSQGGGWPNYGYTF	TGTGCCAGCAGCCAAGGTGGGGGATGGCCTAACTATGGCTACACCTTC
.	TRBV7-6	TRBJ2-1	.	CASSPDRSSYNEQFF	TGTGCCAGCAGCCCCGACAGGAGCTCCTACAATGAGCAGTTCTTC
.	TRBV30	TRBJ2-2	.	CAWLWGRATGELFF	TGTGCCTGGTTATGGGGCAGGGCCACCGGGGAGCTGTTTTTT
.	TRBV11-2	TRBJ1-2	.	CASSLPRFREGYTF	TGTGCCAGCAGCTTGCCTAGGTTCCGTGAGGGCTACACCTTC
.	TRBV10-1	TRBJ2-7	TRBD2	CASSPGLVNYEQYF	TGCGCCAGCAGCCCTGGACTAGTCAATTACGAGCAGTACTTC
.	TRBV25-1	TRBJ2-2	.	CASSEQLWGDTGELFF	TGTGCCAGCAGTGAGCAGCTTTGGGGTGACACCGGGGAGCTGTTTTTT
once	TRBV27	TRBJ1-5	TRBD1	CASSLSSQGSQPQHF	TGTGCCAGCAGTTTATCGTCACAGGGGAGCCAGCCCCAGCATTTT
.	TRBV19	TRBJ1-1	.	CASSILAGTLAEAFF	TGTGCCAGTAGTATACTTGCAGGGACGTTGGCTGAAGCTTTCTTT
.	TRBV25-1	TRBJ2-1	.	CASSELANYYNEQFF	TGTGCCAGCAGTGAACTAGCGAACTACTACAATGAGCAGTTCTTC